This T cell receptor (beta chain) originates from a study of cytomegalovirus exposure and HLA in healthy donors. General study points: A list of 164 TCR beta chains associated with cytomegalovirus was given.

Notes on this clone: Its target is not known.

The PCR had 60 Vbeta and 13 Jbeta primers. Here immunoSEQ multiplex PCR was the method, and the copy in TCRdb shows in-frame clones only, minus some. The data show roughly 190,000 clones, with about 77% seen just once and around 2.6% held by the top ten. The V gene's germline CDR1 is MNHNY and CDR2 SVGAGI (reference sequence). The trim removed 6 bases at V and 3 bases at J, leaving 9 bases unmatched. This CDR3 has 15 residues. The V call is TRBV6-6, the J call TRBJ2-5; 8 bases are a match to TRBD2. The TCR comes from a female donor in good health and CMV-seronegative. Sequenced: PBMCs. This CDR3 is CASSSSGGVEETQYF. The CDR3 nucleotides read TGTGCCAGCAGCTCCTCGGGAGGGGTGGAAGAGACCCAGTACTTC.